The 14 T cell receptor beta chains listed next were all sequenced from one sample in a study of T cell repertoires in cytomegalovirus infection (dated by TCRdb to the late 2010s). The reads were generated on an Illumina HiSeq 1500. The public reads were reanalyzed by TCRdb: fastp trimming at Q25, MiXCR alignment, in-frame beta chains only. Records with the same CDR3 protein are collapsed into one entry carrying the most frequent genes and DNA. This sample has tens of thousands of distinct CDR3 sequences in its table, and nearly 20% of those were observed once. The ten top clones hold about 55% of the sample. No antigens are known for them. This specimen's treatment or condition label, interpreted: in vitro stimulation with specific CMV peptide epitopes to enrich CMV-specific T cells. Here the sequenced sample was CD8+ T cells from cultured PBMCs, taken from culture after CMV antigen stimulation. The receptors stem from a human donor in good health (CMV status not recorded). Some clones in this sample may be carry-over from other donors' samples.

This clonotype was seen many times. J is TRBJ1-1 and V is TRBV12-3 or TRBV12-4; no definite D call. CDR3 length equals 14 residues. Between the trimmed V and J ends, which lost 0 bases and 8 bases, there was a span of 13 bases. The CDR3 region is CASSLARKDLEAFF. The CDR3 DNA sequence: TGTGCCAGCAGTTTAGCGCGAAAGGACCTAGAAGCTTTCTTT.

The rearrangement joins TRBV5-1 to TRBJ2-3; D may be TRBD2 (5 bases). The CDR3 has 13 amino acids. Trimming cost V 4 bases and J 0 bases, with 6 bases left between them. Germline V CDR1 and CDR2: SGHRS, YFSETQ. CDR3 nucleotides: TGCGCCAGCAGCGGAGGAAGCACAGATACGCAGTATTTT. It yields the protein CASSGGSTDTQYF.

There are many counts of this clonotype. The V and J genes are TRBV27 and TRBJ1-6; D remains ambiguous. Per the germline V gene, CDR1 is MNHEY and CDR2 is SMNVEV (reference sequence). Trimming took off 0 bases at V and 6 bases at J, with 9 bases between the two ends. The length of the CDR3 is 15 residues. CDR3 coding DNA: TGTGCCAGCAGTTTATCTTCGGGAGGTAATTCACCCCTCCACTTT. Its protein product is CASSLSSGGNSPLHF.

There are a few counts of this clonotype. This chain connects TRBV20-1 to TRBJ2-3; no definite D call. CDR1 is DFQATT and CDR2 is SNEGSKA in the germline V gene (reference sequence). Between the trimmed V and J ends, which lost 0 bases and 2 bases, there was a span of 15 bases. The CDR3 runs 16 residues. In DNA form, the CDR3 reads TGCAGTGCTAGAGATCTAAGATCCGCTAACACAGATACGCAGTATTTT. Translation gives CSARDLRSANTDTQYF.

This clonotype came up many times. The CDR3: CASEGASTGELFF. Written as DNA, the CDR3 is TGTGCCAGCGAAGGAGCCAGCACCGGGGAGCTGTTTTTT. The rearrangement uses TRBV7-9 and TRBJ2-2, with D hard to call. The germline gives CDR1 SEHNR, CDR2 FQNEAQ (reference sequence). CDR3 length equals 13 residues. Trimming pared 8 bases from V and 4 bases from J, leaving 11 bases between.

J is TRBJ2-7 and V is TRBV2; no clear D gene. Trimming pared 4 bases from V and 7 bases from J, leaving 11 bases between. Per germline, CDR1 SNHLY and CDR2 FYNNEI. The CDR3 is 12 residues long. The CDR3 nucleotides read TGTGCCAGCAGTGTTCATGACGGGGAGCAGTACTTC. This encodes CASSVHDGEQYF.

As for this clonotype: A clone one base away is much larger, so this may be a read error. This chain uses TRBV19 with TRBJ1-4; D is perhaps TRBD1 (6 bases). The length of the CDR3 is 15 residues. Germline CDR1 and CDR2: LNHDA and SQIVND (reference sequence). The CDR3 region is CTSSIRTGKSEKLFF. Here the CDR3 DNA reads TGTACCAGTAGTATCCGAACAGGGAAGAGTGAAAAACTGTTTTTT.

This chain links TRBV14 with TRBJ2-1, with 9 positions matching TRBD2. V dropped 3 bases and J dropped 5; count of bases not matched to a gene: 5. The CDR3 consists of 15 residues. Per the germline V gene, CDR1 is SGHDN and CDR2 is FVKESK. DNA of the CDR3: TGTGCCAGCAGCCAGTTCCTAGCGGGGCACAATGAGCAGTTCTTC. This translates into CASSQFLAGHNEQFF.

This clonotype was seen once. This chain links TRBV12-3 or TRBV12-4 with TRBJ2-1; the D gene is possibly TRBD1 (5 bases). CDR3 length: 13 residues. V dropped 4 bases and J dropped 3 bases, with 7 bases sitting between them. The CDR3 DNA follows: TGTGCCAGCAGTTGGGGCAGCTACAATGAGCAGTTCTTC. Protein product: CASSWGSYNEQFF.

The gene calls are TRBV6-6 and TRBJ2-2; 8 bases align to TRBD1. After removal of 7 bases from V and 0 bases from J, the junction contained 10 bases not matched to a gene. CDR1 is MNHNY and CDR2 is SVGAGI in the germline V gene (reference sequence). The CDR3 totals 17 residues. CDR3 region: CASILHPGQANTGELFF. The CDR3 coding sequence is TGTGCCAGCATATTACACCCGGGACAGGCGAACACCGGGGAGCTGTTTTTT.

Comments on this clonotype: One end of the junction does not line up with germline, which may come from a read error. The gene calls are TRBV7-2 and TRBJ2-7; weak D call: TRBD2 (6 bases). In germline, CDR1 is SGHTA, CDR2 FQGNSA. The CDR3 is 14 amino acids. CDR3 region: CAISFSGGSYEQYF. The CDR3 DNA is TGTGCCATCAGCTTTAGCGGAGGCTCCTACGAGCAGTACTTC.

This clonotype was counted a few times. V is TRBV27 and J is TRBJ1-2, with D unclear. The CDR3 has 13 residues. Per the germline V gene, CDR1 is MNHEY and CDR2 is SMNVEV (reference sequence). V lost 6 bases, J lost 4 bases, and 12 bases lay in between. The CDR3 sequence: CASSYSDGYGYTF. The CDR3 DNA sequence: TGTGCCAGCAGCTACAGCGACGGCTATGGCTACACCTTC.

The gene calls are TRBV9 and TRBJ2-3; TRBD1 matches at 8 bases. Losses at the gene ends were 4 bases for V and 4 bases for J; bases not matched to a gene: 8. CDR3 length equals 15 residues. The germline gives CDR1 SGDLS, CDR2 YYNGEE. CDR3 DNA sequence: TGTGCCAGCAGCACACGACAGGGGCAAGCAGATACGCAGTATTTT. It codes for CASSTRQGQADTQYF.

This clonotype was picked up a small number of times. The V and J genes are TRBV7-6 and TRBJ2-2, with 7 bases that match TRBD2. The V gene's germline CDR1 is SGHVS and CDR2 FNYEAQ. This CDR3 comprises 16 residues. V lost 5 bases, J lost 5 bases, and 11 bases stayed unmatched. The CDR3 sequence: CASSPRRSGATGELFF. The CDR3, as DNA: TGTGCCAGCAGCCCACGCCGCAGCGGGGCTACCGGGGAGCTGTTTTTT.